This is a list of T cell receptor beta chains from one sample in a study of identical twins. In TCRdb, the 5' RACE reads were re-called with MiXCR into one record per CDR3 protein. Counted here are some 630,000 distinct CDR3 sequences, around 7.4% occurring once; the ten biggest clones make up less than 2%. The same data also contributed to another study, on yellow fever vaccine responses in identical twins.

Sample: PBMCs. These receptors all stem from a woman younger than 35 in good health. The CDR3 runs from the conserved cysteine through the conserved F or W. A D gene is named only where the DNA matches it firmly. Clone size is stated in some rows and not others, as once, few, many or a class when expanded.

CATSREGTGWETQYF,TGTGCCACCAGCAGAGAAGGGACAGGGTGGGAGACCCAGTACTTC,TRBD1,many,TRBJ2-5,TRBV15
CASSLEWAGAVGQETQYF,TGCGCCAGCAGCTTGGAGTGGGCAGGGGCTGTGGGGCAAGAGACCCAGTACTTC,NA,NA,TRBJ2-5,TRBV5-1
CASSRTSGSYNEQFF,TGTGCCAGCAGTCGGACTAGCGGGAGTTACAATGAGCAGTTCTTC,TRBD2,many,TRBJ2-1,TRBV12-3/TRBV12-4
CASTKNQGVSYNSPLHF,TGTGCCAGCACCAAAAACCAGGGGGTTTCATATAATTCACCCCTCCACTTT,TRBD1,NA,TRBJ1-6,TRBV27
CASSFLGAVGTGELFF,TGCGCCAGCAGCTTTTTGGGCGCCGTTGGCACCGGGGAGCTGTTTTTT,NA,few,TRBJ2-2,TRBV5-1
CATAVTEVGTEAFF,TGTGCCACCGCCGTGACGGAGGTTGGCACTGAAGCTTTCTTT,NA,many,TRBJ1-1,TRBV11-3
CASSSLGSGYTF,TGTGCCAGCAGTAGTCTGGGGTCGGGCTACACCTTC,NA,few,TRBJ1-2,TRBV6-5
CASSDGANTEAFF,TGTGCCAGCAGCGACGGGGCGAACACTGAAGCTTTCTTT,NA,many,TRBJ1-1,TRBV7-3
CSVGSNSNQPQHF,TGCAGCGTGGGGAGCAATAGCAATCAGCCCCAGCATTTT,NA,NA,TRBJ1-5,TRBV29-1
CASSSARQGYGYTF,TGTGCCAGCAGCTCAGCACGACAGGGCTATGGCTACACCTTC,TRBD1,NA,TRBJ1-2,TRBV12-3/TRBV12-4
CASRGLAGFYEQFF,TGTGCCAGTCGCGGACTAGCGGGTTTTTATGAGCAGTTCTTC,TRBD2,many,TRBJ2-1,TRBV19